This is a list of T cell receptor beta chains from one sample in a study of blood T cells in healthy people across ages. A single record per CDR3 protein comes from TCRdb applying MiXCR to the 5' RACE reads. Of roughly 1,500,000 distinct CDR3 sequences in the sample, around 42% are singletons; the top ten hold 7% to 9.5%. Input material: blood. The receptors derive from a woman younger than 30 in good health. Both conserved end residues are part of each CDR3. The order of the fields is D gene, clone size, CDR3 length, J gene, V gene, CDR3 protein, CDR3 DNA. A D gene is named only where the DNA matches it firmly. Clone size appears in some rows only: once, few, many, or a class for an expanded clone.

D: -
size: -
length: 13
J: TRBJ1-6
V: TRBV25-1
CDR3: CASHSGLESPLHF
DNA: TGTGCCAGCCACTCGGGCCTCGAGTCACCCCTCCACTTT

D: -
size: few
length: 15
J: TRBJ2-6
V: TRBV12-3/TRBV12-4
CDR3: CASRESHSGANVLTF
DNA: TGTGCCAGCAGAGAGTCACACTCTGGGGCCAACGTCCTGACTTTC

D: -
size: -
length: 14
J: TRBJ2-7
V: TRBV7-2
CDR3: CASSFEQGRLEQYF
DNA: TGTGCCAGCAGCTTCGAACAGGGGAGGCTCGAGCAGTACTTC

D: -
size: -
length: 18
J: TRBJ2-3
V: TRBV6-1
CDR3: CASSVSTAVAPYTDTQYF
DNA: TGTGCCAGCAGTGTCTCCACGGCGGTGGCACCCTACACAGATACGCAGTATTTT

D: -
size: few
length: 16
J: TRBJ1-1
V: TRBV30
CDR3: CAWSVPWTSMNTEAFF
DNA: TGTGCCTGGAGTGTACCCTGGACATCCATGAACACTGAAGCTTTCTTT

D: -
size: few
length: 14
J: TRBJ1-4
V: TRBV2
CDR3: CASNGGPTNEKLFF
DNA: TGTGCCAGCAATGGCGGGCCAACTAATGAAAAACTGTTTTTT

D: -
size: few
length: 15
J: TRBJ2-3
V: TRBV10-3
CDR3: CAISDPGWSTDTQYF
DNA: TGTGCCATCAGTGACCCCGGGTGGAGCACAGATACGCAGTATTTT

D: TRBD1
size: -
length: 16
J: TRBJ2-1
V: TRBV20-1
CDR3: CSAREPGTGYYNEQFF
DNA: TGCAGTGCTAGAGAACCCGGGACAGGTTACTACAATGAGCAGTTCTTC

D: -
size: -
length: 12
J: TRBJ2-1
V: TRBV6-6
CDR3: CASSQQSNEQFF
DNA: TGTGCCAGCAGTCAACAGAGTAATGAGCAGTTCTTC

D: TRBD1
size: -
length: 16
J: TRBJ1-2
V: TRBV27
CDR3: CASSLAGTGANYGYTF
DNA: TGTGCCAGCAGTTTGGCCGGGACAGGAGCTAACTATGGCTACACCTTC

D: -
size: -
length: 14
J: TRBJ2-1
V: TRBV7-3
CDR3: CASSLSVGLGEQFF
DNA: TGTGCCAGCAGCCTATCGGTGGGCCTTGGGGAGCAGTTCTTC

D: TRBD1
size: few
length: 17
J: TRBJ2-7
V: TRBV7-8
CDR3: CASSYTTGTARAYEQYF
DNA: TGTGCCAGCAGCTATACCACCGGGACAGCGAGGGCCTACGAGCAGTACTTC

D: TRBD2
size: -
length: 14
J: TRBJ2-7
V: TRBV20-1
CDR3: CSARTAGLRYEQYF
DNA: TGCAGTGCTAGAACAGCGGGACTCCGCTACGAGCAGTACTTC

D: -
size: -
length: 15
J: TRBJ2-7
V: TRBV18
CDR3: CASSPRGQISYEQYF
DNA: TGTGCCAGCTCACCAAGGGGACAAATTTCCTACGAGCAGTACTTC

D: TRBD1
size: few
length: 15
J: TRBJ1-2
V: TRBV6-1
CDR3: CASSEPGQGNYGYTF
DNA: TGTGCCAGCAGTGAACCGGGACAGGGAAACTATGGCTACACCTTC

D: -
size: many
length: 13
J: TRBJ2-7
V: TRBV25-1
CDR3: CASSESGTYEQYF
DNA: TGTGCCAGCAGTGAATCCGGGACCTACGAGCAGTACTTC

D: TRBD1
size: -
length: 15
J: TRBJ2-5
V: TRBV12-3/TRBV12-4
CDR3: CASSRPTGGSETQYF
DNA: TGTGCCAGCAGTCGACCGACAGGGGGCTCAGAGACCCAGTACTTC

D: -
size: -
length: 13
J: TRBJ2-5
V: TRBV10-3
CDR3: CAISEPRKETQYF
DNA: TGTGCCATCAGTGAGCCCAGAAAAGAGACCCAGTACTTC

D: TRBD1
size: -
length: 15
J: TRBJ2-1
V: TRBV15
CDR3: CASRQQGAGNNEQFF
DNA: TGTGCCTCCCGCCAACAGGGGGCGGGTAACAATGAGCAGTTCTTC

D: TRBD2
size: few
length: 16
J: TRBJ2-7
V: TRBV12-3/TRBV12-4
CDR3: CASSLGLAGVYNEQYF
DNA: TGTGCCAGCAGTCTGGGACTAGCGGGAGTCTACAATGAGCAGTACTTC

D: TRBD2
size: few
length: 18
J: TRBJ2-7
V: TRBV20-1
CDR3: CSARELAGGPSVVYEQYF
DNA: TGCAGTGCTAGAGAGCTAGCGGGAGGGCCCTCTGTCGTCTACGAGCAGTACTTC

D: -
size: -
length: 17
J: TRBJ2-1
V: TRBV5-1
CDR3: CASSLSGALPSYNEQFF
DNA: TGCGCCAGCAGCTTGAGTGGGGCTTTACCCTCCTACAATGAGCAGTTCTTC

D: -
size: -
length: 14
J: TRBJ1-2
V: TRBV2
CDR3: CASRGRTQAYGYTF
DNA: TGTGCCAGCAGGGGGAGGACCCAAGCCTATGGCTACACCTTC

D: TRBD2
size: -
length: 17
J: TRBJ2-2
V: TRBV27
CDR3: CASSPLRAGVNTGELFF
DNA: TGTGCCAGCAGTCCCCTCCGAGCGGGGGTGAACACCGGGGAGCTGTTTTTT

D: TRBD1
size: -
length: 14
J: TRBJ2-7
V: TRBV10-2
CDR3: CASRGGQENYEQYF
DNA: TGCGCCAGCAGGGGTGGACAGGAGAACTACGAGCAGTACTTC

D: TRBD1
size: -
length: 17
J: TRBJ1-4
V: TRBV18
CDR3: CASSPRNSPTGLEKLFF
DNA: TGTGCCAGCTCACCGCGCAATAGCCCGACAGGGCTCGAAAAACTGTTTTTT

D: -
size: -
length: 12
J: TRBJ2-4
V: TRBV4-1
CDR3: CASSQEINEQYF
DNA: TGCGCCAGCAGCCAAGAGATCAATGAGCAGTACTTC

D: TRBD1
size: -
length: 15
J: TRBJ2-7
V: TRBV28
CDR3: CASSSGGTGGYEQYF
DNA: TGTGCCAGCAGTTCGGGGGGGACAGGGGGCTACGAGCAGTACTTC

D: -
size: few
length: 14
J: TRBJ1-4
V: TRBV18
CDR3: CASSVTTAEEKLFF
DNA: TGTGCCAGCTCAGTCACGACAGCGGAGGAAAAACTGTTTTTT

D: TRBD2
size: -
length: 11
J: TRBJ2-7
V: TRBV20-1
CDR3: CSVGRGSEQYF
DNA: TGCAGTGTAGGGAGGGGATCCGAGCAGTACTTC

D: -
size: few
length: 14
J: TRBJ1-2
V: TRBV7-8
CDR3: CASSLGVSTYGYTF
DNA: TGTGCCAGCAGCTTAGGGGTCAGCACCTATGGCTACACCTTC

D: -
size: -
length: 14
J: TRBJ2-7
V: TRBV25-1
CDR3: CAIPATSKDYEQYF
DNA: TGTGCCATTCCCGCGACTTCTAAGGACTACGAGCAGTACTTC

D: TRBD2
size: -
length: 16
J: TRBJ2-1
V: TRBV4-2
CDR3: CASSQDPSAGEDEQFF
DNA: TGTGCCAGCAGCCAAGATCCGTCAGCGGGGGAGGATGAGCAGTTCTTC

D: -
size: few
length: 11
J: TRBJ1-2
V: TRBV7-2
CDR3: CASSLAWGYTF
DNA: TGTGCCAGCAGCTTAGCGTGGGGCTACACCTTC

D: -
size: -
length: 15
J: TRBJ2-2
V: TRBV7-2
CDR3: CASSNRGRLTGELFF
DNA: TGTGCCAGCAGCAATAGGGGGAGGCTCACCGGGGAGCTGTTTTTT

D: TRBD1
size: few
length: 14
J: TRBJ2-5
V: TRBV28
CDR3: CASSATGGKETQYF
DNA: TGTGCCAGCAGCGCAACAGGGGGCAAAGAGACCCAGTACTTC

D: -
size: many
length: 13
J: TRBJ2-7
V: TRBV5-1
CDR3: CASTLGPSYEQYF
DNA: TGCGCCAGCACCTTGGGACCCTCCTACGAGCAGTACTTC

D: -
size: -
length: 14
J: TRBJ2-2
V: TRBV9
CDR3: CATGATRNTGELFF
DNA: TGTGCCACCGGGGCTACAAGGAACACCGGGGAGCTGTTTTTT

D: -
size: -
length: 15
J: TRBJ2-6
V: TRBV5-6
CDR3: CASSKPYSGANVLTF
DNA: TGTGCCAGCAGCAAGCCATACTCTGGGGCCAACGTCCTGACTTTC

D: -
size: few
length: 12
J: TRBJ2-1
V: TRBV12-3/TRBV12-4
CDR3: CASSLEVGEQFF
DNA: TGTGCCAGCAGTTTAGAAGTCGGGGAGCAGTTCTTC

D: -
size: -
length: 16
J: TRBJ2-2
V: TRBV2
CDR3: CASSLLGTRNTGELFF
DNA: TGTGCCAGCAGTCTCCTCGGGACGCGGAACACCGGGGAGCTGTTTTTT

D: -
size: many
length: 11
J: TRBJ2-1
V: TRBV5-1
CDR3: CASSLNNEQFF
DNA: TGTGCCAGCAGCTTAAACAATGAGCAGTTCTTC

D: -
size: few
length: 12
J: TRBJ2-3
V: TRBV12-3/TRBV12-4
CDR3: CASSLVFGTQYF
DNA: TGTGCCAGCAGTTTAGTTTTTGGCACGCAGTATTTT